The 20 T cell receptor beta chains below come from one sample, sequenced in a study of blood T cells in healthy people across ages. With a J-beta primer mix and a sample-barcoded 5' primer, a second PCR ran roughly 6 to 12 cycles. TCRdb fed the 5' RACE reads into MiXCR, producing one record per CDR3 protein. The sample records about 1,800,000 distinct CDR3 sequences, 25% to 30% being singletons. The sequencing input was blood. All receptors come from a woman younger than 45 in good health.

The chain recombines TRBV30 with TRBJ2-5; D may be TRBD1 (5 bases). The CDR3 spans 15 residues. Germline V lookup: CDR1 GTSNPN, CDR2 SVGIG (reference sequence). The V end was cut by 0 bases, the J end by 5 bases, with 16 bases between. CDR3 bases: TGTGCCTGGAGTGTACGTCGACAGTTGGGGGAGACCCAGTACTTC. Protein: CAWSVRRQLGETQYF.

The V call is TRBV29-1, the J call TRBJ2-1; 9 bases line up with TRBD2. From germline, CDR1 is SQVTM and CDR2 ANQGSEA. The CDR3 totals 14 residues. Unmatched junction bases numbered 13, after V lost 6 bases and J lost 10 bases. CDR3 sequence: CSVYQAGGSYEQFF. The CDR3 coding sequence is TGCAGCGTCTATCAAGCGGGAGGTTCCTACGAGCAGTTCTTC.

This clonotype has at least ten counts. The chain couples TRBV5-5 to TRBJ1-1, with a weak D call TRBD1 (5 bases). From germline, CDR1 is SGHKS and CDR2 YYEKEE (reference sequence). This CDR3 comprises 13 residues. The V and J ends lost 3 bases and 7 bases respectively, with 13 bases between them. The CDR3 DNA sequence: TGTGCCAGCAGCTCGGGACGGCTTAATGAAGCTTTCTTT. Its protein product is CASSSGRLNEAFF.

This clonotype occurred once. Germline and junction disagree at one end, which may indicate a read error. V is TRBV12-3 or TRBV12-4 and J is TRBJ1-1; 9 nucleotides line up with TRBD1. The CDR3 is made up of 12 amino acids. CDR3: CAGRDRDTEAFF. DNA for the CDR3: TGTGCCGGCAGGGACAGGGACACTGAAGCTTTCTTT.

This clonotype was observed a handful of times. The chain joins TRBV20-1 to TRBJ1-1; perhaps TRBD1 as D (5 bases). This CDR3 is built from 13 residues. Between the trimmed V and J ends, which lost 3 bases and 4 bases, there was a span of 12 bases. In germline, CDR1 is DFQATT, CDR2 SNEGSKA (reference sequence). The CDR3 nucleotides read TGCAGTGCTAGGGGGACGTCCGGCACTGAAGCTTTCTTT. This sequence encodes CSARGTSGTEAFF.

The CDR3 coding sequence is TGTGCCAGCAGCTTAGTCGGACTAGTCGCCGGGGAGCTGTTTTTT. Its protein product is CASSLVGLVAGELFF. V usage is TRBV11-2 and J usage is TRBJ2-2; 7 nucleotides align to TRBD2. CDR3 length: 15 residues. V lost 1 base to trimming and J lost 6 bases; unmatched junction nucleotides: 5. CDR1 is SGHAT, CDR2 FQNNGV, per germline.

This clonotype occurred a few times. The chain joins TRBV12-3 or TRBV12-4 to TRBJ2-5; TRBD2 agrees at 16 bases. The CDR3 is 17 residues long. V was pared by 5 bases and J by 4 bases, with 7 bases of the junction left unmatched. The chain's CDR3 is CASSPGLAGGGGETQYF. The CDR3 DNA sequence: TGTGCCAGCAGTCCGGGACTAGCGGGAGGGGGGGGAGAGACCCAGTACTTC.

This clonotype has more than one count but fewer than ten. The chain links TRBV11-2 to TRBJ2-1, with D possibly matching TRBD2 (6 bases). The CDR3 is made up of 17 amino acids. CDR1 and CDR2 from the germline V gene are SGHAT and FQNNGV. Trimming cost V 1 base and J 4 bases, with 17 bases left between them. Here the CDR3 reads CASSLVVGGSGYNEQFF. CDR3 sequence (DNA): TGTGCCAGCAGCTTAGTAGTTGGGGGGAGTGGTTACAATGAGCAGTTCTTC.

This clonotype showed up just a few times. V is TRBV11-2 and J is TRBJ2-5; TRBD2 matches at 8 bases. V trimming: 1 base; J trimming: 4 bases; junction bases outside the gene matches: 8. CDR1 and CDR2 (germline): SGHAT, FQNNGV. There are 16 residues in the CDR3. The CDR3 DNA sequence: TGTGCCAGCAGCTTAGTCGGGGGGGAGACGCGAGAGACCCAGTACTTC. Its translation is CASSLVGGETRETQYF.

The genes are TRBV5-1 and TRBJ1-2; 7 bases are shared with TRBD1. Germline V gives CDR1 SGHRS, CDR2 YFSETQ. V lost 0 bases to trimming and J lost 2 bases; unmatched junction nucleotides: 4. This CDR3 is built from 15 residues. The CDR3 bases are TGCGCCAGCAGCTTGGGAGGGGGCCTGAACTATGGCTACACCTTC. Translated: CASSLGGGLNYGYTF.

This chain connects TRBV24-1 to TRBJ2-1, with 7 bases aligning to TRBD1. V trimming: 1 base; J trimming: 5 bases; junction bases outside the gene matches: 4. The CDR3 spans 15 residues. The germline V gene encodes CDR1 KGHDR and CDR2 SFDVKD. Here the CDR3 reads CATSDFRQGHNEQFF. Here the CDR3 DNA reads TGTGCCACCAGTGATTTCAGACAGGGACACAATGAGCAGTTCTTC.

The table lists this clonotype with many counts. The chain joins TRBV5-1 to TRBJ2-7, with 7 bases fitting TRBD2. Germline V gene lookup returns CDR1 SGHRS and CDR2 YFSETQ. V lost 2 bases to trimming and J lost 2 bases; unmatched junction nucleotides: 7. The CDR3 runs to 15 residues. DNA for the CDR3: TGCGCCAGCAGCTTAGGGAGCGGGGAGACCTACGAGCAGTACTTC. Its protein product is CASSLGSGETYEQYF.

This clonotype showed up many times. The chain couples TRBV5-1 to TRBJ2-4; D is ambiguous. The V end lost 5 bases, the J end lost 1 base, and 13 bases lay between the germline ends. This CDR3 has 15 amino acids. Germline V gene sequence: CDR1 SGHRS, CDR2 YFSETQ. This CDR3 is CASSPTYDAKNIQYF. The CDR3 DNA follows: TGCGCCAGCAGTCCAACCTATGACGCCAAAAACATTCAGTACTTC.

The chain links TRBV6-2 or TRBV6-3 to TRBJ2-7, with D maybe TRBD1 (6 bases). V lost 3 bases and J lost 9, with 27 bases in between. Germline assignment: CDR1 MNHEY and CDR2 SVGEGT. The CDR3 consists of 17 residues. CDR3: CASSYQSPDRSTGSQYF. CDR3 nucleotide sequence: TGTGCCAGCAGTTATCAATCGCCGGACAGATCGACGGGGTCGCAGTACTTC.

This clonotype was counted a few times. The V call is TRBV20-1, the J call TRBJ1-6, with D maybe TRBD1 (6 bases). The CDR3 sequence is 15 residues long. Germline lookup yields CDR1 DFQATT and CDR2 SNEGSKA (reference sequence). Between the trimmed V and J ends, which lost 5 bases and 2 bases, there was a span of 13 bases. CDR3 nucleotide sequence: TGCAGTGCTTATAACGGACAGACCTATAATTCACCCCTCCACTTT. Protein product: CSAYNGQTYNSPLHF.

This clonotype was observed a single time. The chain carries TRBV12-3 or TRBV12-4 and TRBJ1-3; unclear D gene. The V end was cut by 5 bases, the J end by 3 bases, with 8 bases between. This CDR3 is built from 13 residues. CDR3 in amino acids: CASSPDDGNTIYF. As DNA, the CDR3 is TGTGCCAGCAGTCCGGACGATGGAAACACCATATATTTT.

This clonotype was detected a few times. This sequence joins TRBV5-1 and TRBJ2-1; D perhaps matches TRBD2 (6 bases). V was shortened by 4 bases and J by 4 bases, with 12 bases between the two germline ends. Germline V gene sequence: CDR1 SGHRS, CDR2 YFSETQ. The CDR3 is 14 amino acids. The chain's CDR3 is CASSGSGTYNEQFF. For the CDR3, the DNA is TGCGCCAGCAGCGGTAGCGGAACTTACAATGAGCAGTTCTTC.

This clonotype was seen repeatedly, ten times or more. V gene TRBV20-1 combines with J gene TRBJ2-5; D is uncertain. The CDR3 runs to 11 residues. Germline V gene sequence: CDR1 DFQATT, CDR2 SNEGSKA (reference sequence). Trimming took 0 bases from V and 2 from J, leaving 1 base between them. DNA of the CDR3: TGCAGTGCTAGAGATCAAGAGACCCAGTACTTC. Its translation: CSARDQETQYF.

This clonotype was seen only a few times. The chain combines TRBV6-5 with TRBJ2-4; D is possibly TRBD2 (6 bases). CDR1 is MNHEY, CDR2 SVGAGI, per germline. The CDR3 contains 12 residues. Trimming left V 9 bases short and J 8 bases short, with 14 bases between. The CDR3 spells CASRGPGDIQYF. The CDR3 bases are TGTGCCAGTAGAGGGCCGGGAGACATTCAGTACTTC.

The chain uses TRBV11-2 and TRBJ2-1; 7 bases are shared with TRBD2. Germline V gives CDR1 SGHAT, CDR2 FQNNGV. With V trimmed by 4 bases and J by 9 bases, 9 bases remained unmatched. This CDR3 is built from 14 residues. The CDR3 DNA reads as TGTGCCAGCAGCTCTTTCGGGGGGAGTATTGAGCAGTTCTTC. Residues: CASSSFGGSIEQFF. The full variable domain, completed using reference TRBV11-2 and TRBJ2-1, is EAGVAQSPRYKIIEKRQSVAFWCNPISGHATLYWYQQILGQGPKLLIQFQNNGVVDDSQLPKDRFSAERLKGVDSTLKIQPAKLEDSAVYLCASSSFGGSIEQFFGPGTRLTVL.